This T cell receptor beta chain emerged from a study of PD-L1 blockade in urothelial cancer. Time point of the sample: pretreatment peripheral blood. The germline V gene encodes CDR1 SGHRS and CDR2 YFSETQ. The CDR3 loop spans 13 amino acids. The germline V and J ends were trimmed by 5 bases and 0 bases, with 9 bases remaining between them. The repertoire was sequenced with immunoSEQ multiplex PCR; TCRdb's copy has only in-frame clones and lacks some. Here the sample spans some 90,000 clones, roughly 90% being singletons. The receptor's source is a woman aged 80 or older with urothelial cancer. The rearrangement links TRBV5-1 to TRBJ2-7; no definite D call. The starting material was PBMCs, obtained around atezolizumab (anti-PD-L1) treatment. CDR3 protein: CASRAEISYEQYF. CDR3 in DNA: TGCGCCAGCAGGGCGGAGATCTCCTACGAGCAGTACTTC.